This T cell receptor (beta chain) was sequenced during a study of shared clonotypes between healthy human individuals. CDR1 and CDR2 from the germline V gene are MNHNS and SASEGT. The V end was cut by 4 bases, the J end by 0 bases, with 15 bases between. The CDR3 contains 16 residues. The repertoire was sequenced with immunoSEQ multiplex PCR; TCRdb's copy has only in-frame clones and lacks some. This sample has roughly 2,500,000 clones, with over 85% found just once. The V call is TRBV6-1, the J call TRBJ1-1, with a tentative D call TRBD1 (5 bases). This clonotype originated in a man between 18 and 29 years old in good health. Some clones in this sample may be carry-over from other donors' samples. Sample: naive CD4+ T cells from PBMCs. The sample's subset: CD45RA+ positively selected. CDR3 bases: TGTGCCAGCAGTGGGGTCTTGGGGGGAATGAACACTGAAGCTTTCTTT. This gives the protein CASSGVLGGMNTEAFF.